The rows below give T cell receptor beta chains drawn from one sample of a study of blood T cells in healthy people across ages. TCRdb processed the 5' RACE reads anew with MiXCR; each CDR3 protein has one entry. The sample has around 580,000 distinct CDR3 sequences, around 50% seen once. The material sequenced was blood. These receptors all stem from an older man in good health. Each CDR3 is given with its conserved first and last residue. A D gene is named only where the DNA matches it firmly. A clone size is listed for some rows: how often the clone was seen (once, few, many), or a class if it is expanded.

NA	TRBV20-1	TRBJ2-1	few	CSASASVYNEQFF	TGCAGTGCTAGTGCTAGCGTCTACAATGAGCAGTTCTTC
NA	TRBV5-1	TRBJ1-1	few	CASSLAWNYGGWNTEAFF	TGCGCCAGCAGCTTGGCCTGGAACTACGGGGGATGGAACACTGAAGCTTTCTTT
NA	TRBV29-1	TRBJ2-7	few	CSVEGVGPLGEQYF	TGCAGCGTTGAAGGGGTGGGACCTCTTGGAGAGCAGTACTTC
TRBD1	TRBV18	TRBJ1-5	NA	CASSEPGTGNQPQHF	TGTGCCAGCTCAGAGCCGGGGACAGGAAATCAGCCCCAGCATTTT
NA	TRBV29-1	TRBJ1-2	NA	CSVGGGGGGYTF	TGCAGCGTTGGAGGAGGGGGGGGCGGCTACACCTTC
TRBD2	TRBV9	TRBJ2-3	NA	CASSVGLAGAAGADTQYF	TGTGCCAGCAGCGTGGGACTAGCGGGGGCCGCTGGGGCAGATACGCAGTATTTT
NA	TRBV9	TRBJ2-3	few	CASSVLAASTDTQYF	TGTGCCAGCAGCGTACTAGCAGCTAGCACAGATACGCAGTATTTT
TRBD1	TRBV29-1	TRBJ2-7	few	CSVEARDRGSYEQYF	TGCAGCGTTGAGGCGCGGGACAGGGGATCCTACGAGCAGTACTTC
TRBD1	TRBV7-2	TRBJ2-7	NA	CASSSQQGPAYEQYF	TGTGCCAGCAGCTCCCAACAGGGGCCCGCCTACGAGCAGTACTTC
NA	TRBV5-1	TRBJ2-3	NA	CASSLEGPTDTQYF	TGCGCCAGCAGCTTGGAAGGACCCACAGATACGCAGTATTTT
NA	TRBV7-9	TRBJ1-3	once	CASSAGGDTIYF	TGTGCCAGCAGCGCCGGGGGCGACACCATATATTTT
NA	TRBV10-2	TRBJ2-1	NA	CASSPGRGYNEQFF	TGCGCCAGCAGTCCCGGGCGGGGATACAATGAGCAGTTCTTC
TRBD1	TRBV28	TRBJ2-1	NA	CASSLGQGAGNEQFF	TGTGCCAGCAGTTTAGGGCAGGGGGCGGGTAATGAGCAGTTCTTC
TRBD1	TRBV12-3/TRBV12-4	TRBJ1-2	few	CASSPRDRGGGYTF	TGTGCCAGCAGTCCCCGGGACAGGGGCGGGGGCTACACCTTC
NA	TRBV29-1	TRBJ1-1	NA	CSVSLGNTEAFF	TGCAGCGTTTCCTTGGGCAACACTGAAGCTTTCTTT